The sample holds a few counts of the clone carrying this T cell receptor beta chain. Looked up from germline, CDR1 is MNHEY and CDR2 is SVGEGT. The ends were cut back, 2 bases at V and 5 bases at J, with 3 bases in the middle. This CDR3 is built from 12 residues. The entry originates in a study of CD8 T cells in Susac syndrome. Reverse transcription of 0.5 to 1 ug RNA was performed with random hexamers. A single record per CDR3 protein comes from TCRdb applying MiXCR to the immunoSEQ multiplex PCR reads. The sample includes roughly 100,000 distinct CDR3 sequences, approximately 93% of them seen just once. FACS was used to enrich TEMRA cells, whereas the CD8+ and CD4+ T cells were obtained by negative isolation.

This sequence was found in a human donor with Susac syndrome. Sequenced: CD8+ T cells from PBMCs. The V and J genes are TRBV6-2 or TRBV6-3 and TRBJ2-2; unclear D gene. CDR3 residues: CASSYGTGELFF. DNA of the CDR3: TGTGCCAGCAGTTACGGTACCGGGGAGCTGTTTTTT.